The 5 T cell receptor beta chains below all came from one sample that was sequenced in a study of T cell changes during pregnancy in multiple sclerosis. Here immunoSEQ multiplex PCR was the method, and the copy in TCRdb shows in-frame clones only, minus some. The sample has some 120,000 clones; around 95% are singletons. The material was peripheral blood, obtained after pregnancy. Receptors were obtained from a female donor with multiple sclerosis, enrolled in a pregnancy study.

CDR3: CSVGTRRGGRDEQFF. CDR3 in DNA: TGCAGCGTTGGGACTAGAAGAGGAGGGCGCGATGAGCAGTTCTTC. The chain carries TRBV29-1 and TRBJ2-1; 7 nucleotides match TRBD2. J lost 8 bases, V lost 4 bases, and 14 bases had no gene match. The CDR3 spans 15 residues. Germline loops: CDR1 SQVTM, CDR2 ANQGSEA.

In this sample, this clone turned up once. The CDR3 here is CASSLERSRYNEQFF. The CDR3 nucleotides are TGTGCCAGCAGCTTAGAGCGGTCGAGATACAATGAGCAGTTCTTC. The rearrangement links TRBV11-2 to TRBJ2-1; D is unclear. Germline values: CDR1 SGHAT, CDR2 FQNNGV. This CDR3 has 15 residues. The V and J ends lost 0 bases and 4 bases respectively, with 10 bases between them.

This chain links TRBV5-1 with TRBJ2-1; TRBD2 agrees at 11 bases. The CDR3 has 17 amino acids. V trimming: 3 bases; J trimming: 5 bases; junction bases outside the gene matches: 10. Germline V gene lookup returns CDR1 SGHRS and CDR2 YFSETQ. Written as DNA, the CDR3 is TGCGCCAGCAGCTCTCTCTTACTAGCGGGAGAAAACAATGAGCAGTTCTTC. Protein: CASSSLLLAGENNEQFF.

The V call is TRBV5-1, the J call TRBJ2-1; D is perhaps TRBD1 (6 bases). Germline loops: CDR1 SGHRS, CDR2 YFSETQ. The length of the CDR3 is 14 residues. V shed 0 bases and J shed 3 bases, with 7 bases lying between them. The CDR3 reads CASSLEGGYNEQFF. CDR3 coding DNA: TGCGCCAGCAGCTTGGAAGGGGGCTACAATGAGCAGTTCTTC.

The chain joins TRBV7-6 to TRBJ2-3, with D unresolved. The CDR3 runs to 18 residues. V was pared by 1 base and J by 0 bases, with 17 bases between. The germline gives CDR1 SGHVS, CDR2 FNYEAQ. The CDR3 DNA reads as TGTGCCAGCAGCTTAGTGACCCAACAAGCGTATAGCACAGATACGCAGTATTTT. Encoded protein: CASSLVTQQAYSTDTQYF. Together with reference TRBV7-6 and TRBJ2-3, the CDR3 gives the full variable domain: GAGVSQSPRYKVTKRGQDVALRCDPISGHVSLYWYRQALGQGPEFLTYFNYEAQQDKSGLPNDRFSAERPEGSISTLTIQRTEQRDSAMYRCASSLVTQQAYSTDTQYFGPGTRLTVL.